This TCR beta chain was retrieved from a study of blood T cells in healthy people across ages. The CDR3 has 16 amino acids. V dropped 6 bases and J dropped 6; count of bases not matched to a gene: 14. Germline V CDR1 and CDR2: ENHRY, SYGVKD. Using a J-beta primer mix together with a sample-barcoded 5' primer, a second PCR was run for about 7 to 12 cycles. TCRdb reprocessed the 5' RACE reads via MiXCR and lists one record per CDR3 protein. The sample lists 500,000 to 650,000 distinct CDR3 sequences, about a quarter occurring once. This sample also appeared in a second study, on T cells of mothers and their children. That source reports: An overlap that was slightly higher, though non-significant, was seen in related mother-child pairs versus unrelated pairs.

The sample taken for sequencing was blood. J is TRBJ2-1 and V is TRBV10-3; 7 bases are shared with TRBD2. The sequence came from a boy between 2 and 15 years old in good health. In DNA form, the CDR3 reads TGTGCCATCAGGGCCACCGGGACTACCGGGGGCAATGAGCAGTTCTTC. Protein: CAIRATGTTGGNEQFF.